The next 10 T cell receptor beta chains were all read from a single sample in a study of T cells after yellow fever vaccination. A single record per CDR3 protein comes from TCRdb applying MiXCR to the 5' RACE reads. Among about 400,000 distinct CDR3 sequences listed, around a tenth were seen once. The input for sequencing was PBMCs, taken on the day of the first yellow fever vaccination. The origin of the receptors is a man younger than 30 who received the YFV17D yellow fever vaccine.

The J gene is TRBJ1-1, the V gene TRBV27, with D maybe TRBD1 (5 bases). The CDR3 extends over 12 amino acids. The V gene's germline CDR1 is MNHEY and CDR2 SMNVEV (reference sequence). Trimming stripped 6 bases from V and 10 bases from J, with 15 bases between. The DNA for the CDR3 is TGTGCCAGCAGAGGAGGGGAGGTTCGAGCTTTCTTT. Translated, it gives CASRGGEVRAFF.

The gene calls are TRBV18 and TRBJ2-3; TRBD2 matches 8 bases. CDR3 length equals 16 residues. Germline CDR1 KGHSH, CDR2 LQKENI. Losses at the gene ends were 3 bases for V and 4 bases for J; bases not matched to a gene: 9. CDR3 protein: CASSPRAGGGSDTQYF. DNA for the CDR3: TGTGCCAGCTCACCTCGCGCGGGGGGAGGATCAGATACGCAGTATTTT.

The rearrangement joins TRBV29-1 to TRBJ2-2, with no clear D. Per germline, CDR1 SQVTM and CDR2 ANQGSEA. The CDR3 contains 12 residues. Between the trimmed V and J ends, which lost 4 bases and 4 bases, there was a span of 7 bases. CDR3 amino acids: CSVVASTGELFF. The CDR3 nucleotides read TGCAGCGTTGTGGCATCCACCGGGGAGCTGTTTTTT.

The genes are TRBV28 and TRBJ2-6; D remains ambiguous. Germline V gives CDR1 MDHEN, CDR2 SYDVKM. Trimming pared 6 bases from V and 4 bases from J, leaving 10 bases between. The CDR3 consists of 14 residues. The CDR3 DNA reads as TGTGCCAGCAGCCAACCCGGGGGGGCCAACGTCCTGACTTTC. This translates into CASSQPGGANVLTF.

This clonotype was counted only a few times. The chain uses TRBV19 and TRBJ2-7; D possibly corresponds to TRBD2 (5 bases). Trimming shortened V by 3 bases and J by 2 bases, and 14 bases separated the two germline ends. This CDR3 region has 15 residues. Germline V lookup: CDR1 LNHDA, CDR2 SQIVND (reference sequence). CDR3 sequence: CASSIEAAVAYEQYF. CDR3 coding DNA: TGTGCCAGTAGTATTGAGGCAGCGGTGGCCTACGAGCAGTACTTC. The full variable domain, with the rest looked up from reference TRBV19 and TRBJ2-7, is DGGITQSPKYLFRKEGQNVTLSCEQNLNHDAMYWYRQDPGQGLRLIYYSQIVNDFQKGDIAEGYSVSREKKESFPLTVTSAQKNPTAFYLCASSIEAAVAYEQYFGPGTRLTVT.

This chain uses TRBV19 with TRBJ2-4; D assignment may be TRBD1 or TRBD2 (5 bases each). Trimming cost V 7 bases and J 10 bases, with 20 bases left between them. Germline V gives CDR1 LNHDA, CDR2 SQIVND (reference sequence). This CDR3 region has 14 residues. The CDR3 DNA reads as TGTGCCAGTATCAACGGGGCCCTCCCGGGGATTCAGTACTTC. It encodes CASINGALPGIQYF.

DNA for the CDR3: TGTGCCAGCATGAGGGCCGTGGCTGAAGCTTTCTTT. It specifies CASMRAVAEAFF. The chain recombines TRBV12-3 or TRBV12-4 with TRBJ1-1; D is uncertain. Trimming took off 7 bases at V and 6 bases at J, with 12 bases between the two ends. The CDR3 sequence is 12 residues long.

This clonotype was picked up a small number of times. The V gene is TRBV12-3 or TRBV12-4, the J gene TRBJ2-6; a possible D gene is TRBD1 (5 bases). V lost 6 bases and J lost 2, with 11 bases in between. This CDR3 has 15 residues. The CDR3: CASRLTAPGANVLTF. CDR3 nucleotide sequence: TGTGCCAGCAGGTTGACAGCGCCTGGGGCCAACGTCCTGACTTTC.

In its sample, this clonotype was seen a few times. V usage is TRBV4-2 and J usage is TRBJ1-6, with 8 bases lining up with TRBD1. Germline V gene sequence: CDR1 LGHNA, CDR2 YNFKEQ. V gave up 0 bases and J gave up 8 bases; unmatched junction bases: 3. The CDR3 is 15 amino acids. The CDR3 DNA is TGTGCCAGCAGCCAAGATAGACAGGGGCATTCACCCCTCCACTTT. It codes for CASSQDRQGHSPLHF.

V is TRBV7-9 and J is TRBJ2-7; D is perhaps TRBD2 (5 bases). CDR3 length: 15 amino acids. CDR1 and CDR2 (germline): SEHNR, FQNEAQ (reference sequence). Trimming took 0 bases from V and 6 from J, leaving 15 bases between them. The CDR3 spells CASSLALTDYAEQYF. The CDR3 nucleotides read TGTGCCAGCAGCTTAGCGCTTACCGACTACGCCGAGCAGTACTTC.